The 10 T cell receptor beta chains reported below all come from one sample, sequenced in a study of post-analysis software for immune sequencing data. Every TCR beta cDNA library bore unique molecular identifiers. TCRdb reprocessed the PCR reads via MiXCR and lists one record per CDR3 protein. This sample yields 160,000 or so distinct CDR3 sequences, of which 35% to 40% are seen a single time; under 30% belongs to the top ten. Source: blood, taken after autologous hematopoietic stem cell transplantation. Receptor source: a girl aged 10-17 years with multiple sclerosis.

This chain connects TRBV7-9 to TRBJ1-2; 9 bases agree with TRBD1. The CDR3 runs to 12 residues. V shed 6 bases and J 6 bases; nucleotides not matched to a gene: 2. Germline V gene lookup returns CDR1 SEHNR and CDR2 FQNEAQ (reference sequence). The CDR3 sequence: CASSWTGDGYTF. For the CDR3, the DNA is TGTGCCAGCAGTTGGACAGGGGATGGCTACACCTTC.

In DNA, the CDR3 is TGCGCCAGCACCCCAGCGGGAGTCTATCCCGATACGCAGTATTTT. Translation: CASTPAGVYPDTQYF. This chain joins TRBV5-1 and TRBJ2-3, with TRBD2 matching 8 bases. The CDR3 has 15 amino acids. The V gene's germline CDR1 is SGHRS and CDR2 YFSETQ. V was pared by 6 bases and J by 6 bases, with 12 bases of the junction left unmatched. Complete variable domain (other parts from reference TRBV5-1 and TRBJ2-3): KAGVTQTPRYLIKTRGQQVTLSCSPISGHRSVSWYQQTPGQGLQFLFEYFSETQRNKGNFPGRFSGRQFSNSRSEMNVSTLELGDSALYLCASTPAGVYPDTQYFGPGTRLTVL.

This clonotype appeared once. V and J are TRBV20-1 and TRBJ2-4; TRBD2 agrees at 8 bases. The trim removed 0 bases at V and 4 bases at J, leaving 8 bases unmatched. Germline V gene data show CDR1 as DFQATT and CDR2 as SNEGSKA (reference sequence). This CDR3 spans 16 amino acids. The CDR3 DNA reads as TGCAGTGCTAGAGACGCAGCGGGAGCATCAAAAAACATTCAGTACTTC. This sequence encodes CSARDAAGASKNIQYF.

The CDR3 loop is CSARGAAPYNEQFF. The CDR3, as DNA: TGCAGTGCCCGCGGGGCGGCCCCCTACAATGAGCAGTTCTTC. V usage is TRBV20-1 and J usage is TRBJ2-1; TRBD2 might be the D (6 bases). Germline V gene lookup returns CDR1 DFQATT and CDR2 SNEGSKA (reference sequence). V dropped 6 bases and J dropped 2 bases, with 14 bases sitting between them. The CDR3 extends over 14 amino acids.

This chain uses TRBV27 with TRBJ1-5; 8 bases map to TRBD1. This CDR3 contains 15 residues. Per the germline V gene, CDR1 is MNHEY and CDR2 is SMNVEV (reference sequence). V lost 5 bases to trimming and J lost 5 bases; unmatched junction nucleotides: 8. CDR3 protein: CASSHRQGWDQPQHF. The CDR3 nucleotides read TGTGCCAGCAGTCACCGACAGGGGTGGGATCAGCCCCAGCATTTT.

This clonotype came up a few times. The chain carries TRBV29-1 and TRBJ1-2; D might be TRBD1 (5 bases). Deletions cut 3 bases from V and 3 bases from J, with 11 bases between. Per germline, CDR1 SQVTM and CDR2 ANQGSEA. The CDR3 loop spans 13 amino acids. The CDR3 loop is CSVEAWGDYGYTF. The CDR3 DNA follows: TGCAGCGTTGAGGCGTGGGGGGACTATGGCTACACCTTC.

J is TRBJ1-6 and V is TRBV2; D unresolved. The V and J ends lost 3 bases and 10 bases respectively, with 7 bases between them. The CDR3 is 12 residues long. Germline CDR1 is SNHLY and CDR2 is FYNNEI. CDR3 sequence reads: CASSDRPSPLHF. Here the CDR3 DNA reads TGTGCCAGCAGTGACAGGCCCTCACCCCTCCACTTT.

The chain carries TRBV10-2 and TRBJ2-4; 8 nucleotides agree with TRBD1. The CDR3 covers 19 residues. CDR1 and CDR2 from the germline V gene are WSHSY and SAAADI. V shed 5 bases and J 0 bases; nucleotides not matched to a gene: 15. DNA of the CDR3: TGCGCCAGCAGTCTCGACAGGGGAATCGGTCTTGGAGCCAAAAACATTCAGTACTTC. Its translation is CASSLDRGIGLGAKNIQYF.

This clonotype was seen only a few times. This chain's CDR3 is CSASPSSGREDTQYF. The CDR3 DNA follows: TGCAGTGCTAGTCCCTCTAGCGGGAGGGAAGATACGCAGTATTTT. The chain is built from TRBV20-1 and TRBJ2-3, with 12 bases identical to TRBD2. V was clipped by 3 bases and J by 5 bases; unmatched bases: 6. Per germline, CDR1 DFQATT and CDR2 SNEGSKA (reference sequence). This CDR3 region has 15 residues.

V is TRBV5-1 and J is TRBJ2-5, with TRBD1 matching over 8 bases. CDR3 length: 17 residues. The J segment lost 4 bases and the V segment lost 0 bases, leaving 11 bases of the junction unmatched. Germline CDR1 and CDR2: SGHRS and YFSETQ. CDR3 DNA: TGCGCCAGCAGCTTGGTTCGGGCAGGGGGCACGGGAGAGACCCAGTACTTC. Translation gives CASSLVRAGGTGETQYF.